Below, 3 T cell receptor beta chains from the same sample are listed, as sequenced in a study of control samples from healthy donors and cancer patients. The repertoire was sequenced with immunoSEQ multiplex PCR; TCRdb's copy has only in-frame clones and lacks some. The sample contains roughly 89,000 clones, 91% of which appear only once. Specimen: blood. Receptor source: a middle-aged man in good health.

V and J are TRBV19 and TRBJ1-2; 8 bases align to TRBD1. Losses at the gene ends were 7 bases for V and 6 bases for J; bases not matched to a gene: 13. The CDR3 is 15 amino acids. In germline, CDR1 is LNHDA, CDR2 SQIVND (reference sequence). In DNA, the CDR3 is TGTGCCAGTACCCATGGACAGGGCCCTTCGAATGGCTACACCTTC. Translation: CASTHGQGPSNGYTF. The full variable domain, in which reference TRBV19 and TRBJ1-2 provide the parts outside the CDR3, is DGGITQSPKYLFRKEGQNVTLSCEQNLNHDAMYWYRQDPGQGLRLIYYSQIVNDFQKGDIAEGYSVSREKKESFPLTVTSAQKNPTAFYLCASTHGQGPSNGYTFGSGTRLTVV.

The chain carries TRBV7-7 and TRBJ2-7; TRBD2 matches 7 bases. The V and J ends lost 5 bases and 1 base, in that order; junction bases with no gene match: 2. This CDR3 has 13 amino acids. Germline V gives CDR1 SSHAT, CDR2 FNYEAQ (reference sequence). The CDR3 sequence: CASSAAGSYEQYF. CDR3 sequence (DNA): TGTGCCAGCAGCGCAGCGGGATCCTACGAGCAGTACTTC.

V and J are TRBV7-9 and TRBJ1-6; 8 nucleotides line up with TRBD1. Trimming at V came to 5 bases and at J to 8 bases, leaving 5 bases not matched to a gene. Germline CDR1 SEHNR, CDR2 FQNEAQ (reference sequence). This CDR3 is 14 amino acids long. The CDR3 reads CASSPTGGYSPLHF. For the CDR3, the DNA is TGTGCCAGCAGCCCCACAGGGGGATATTCACCCCTCCACTTT.